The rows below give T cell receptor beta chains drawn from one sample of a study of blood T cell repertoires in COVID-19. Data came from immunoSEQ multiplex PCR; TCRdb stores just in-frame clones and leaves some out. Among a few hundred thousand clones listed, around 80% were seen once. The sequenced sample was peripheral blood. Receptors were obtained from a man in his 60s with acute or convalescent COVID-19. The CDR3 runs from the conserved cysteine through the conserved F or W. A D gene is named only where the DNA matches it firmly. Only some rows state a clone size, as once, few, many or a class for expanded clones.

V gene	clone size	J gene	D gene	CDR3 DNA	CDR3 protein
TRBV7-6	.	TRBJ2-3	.	TGTGCCAGCAGCTTAGAACCGCAACTAGCACCTAGCACAGATACGCAGTATTTT	CASSLEPQLAPSTDTQYF
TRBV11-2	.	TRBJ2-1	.	TGTGCCAGCAGCCCCGTAAACGGGTACAATGAGCAGTTCTTC	CASSPVNGYNEQFF
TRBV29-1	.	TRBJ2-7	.	TGCAGCGCGACGGGGCCGGGGGACTACGAGCAGTACTTC	CSATGPGDYEQYF
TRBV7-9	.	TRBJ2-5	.	TGTGCCAGCAGCTTAGGTTTTGACTCAGAGACCCAGTACTTC	CASSLGFDSETQYF
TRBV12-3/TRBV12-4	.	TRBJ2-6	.	TGTGCCAGCAGGAGTACTGGGGCCAACGTCCTGACTTTC	CASRSTGANVLTF
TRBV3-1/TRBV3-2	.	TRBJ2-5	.	TGTGCCAGCAGCCAACAGGGACAAGAGACCCAGTACTTC	CASSQQGQETQYF
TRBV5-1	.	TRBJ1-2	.	TGCGCCAGCAGCTTGCCAGGGGCCCACTATGGCTACACCTTC	CASSLPGAHYGYTF
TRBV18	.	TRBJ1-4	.	TGTGCCAGCTCTCGACAGGAGGAAAAACTGTTTTTT	CASSRQEEKLFF
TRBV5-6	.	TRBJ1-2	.	TGTGCCAGCACCCGGGAAGTATGGGGCTACACCTTC	CASTREVWGYTF
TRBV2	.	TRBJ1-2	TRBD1	TGTGCCAGCACTCGGACAGGGGAAAGCTATGGCTACACCTTC	CASTRTGESYGYTF
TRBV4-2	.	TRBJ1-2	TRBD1	TGTGCCAGCAGCCAACCTCGGACAGGGGAGAACTATGGCTACACCTTC	CASSQPRTGENYGYTF
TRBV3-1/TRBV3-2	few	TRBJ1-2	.	TGTGCCAGCAGCCAAGTGGGAGAAGCATATGGCTACACCTTC	CASSQVGEAYGYTF
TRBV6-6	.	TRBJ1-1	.	TGTGCCAGCAGTTACGGCAGGCTGGGTAGGGCTTTCTTT	CASSYGRLGRAFF
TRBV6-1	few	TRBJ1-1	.	TGTGCCAGCAGTGATGGACTGTTCGCTTTCTTT	CASSDGLFAFF
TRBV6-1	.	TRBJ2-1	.	TGTGCCAGCAGTGAAACCCTCGGGGGTTGGAATGAGCAGTTCTTC	CASSETLGGWNEQFF
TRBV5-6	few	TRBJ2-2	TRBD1	TGTGCCAGCAGCTTGGGACAGGGCGCGAACACCGGGGAGCTGTTTTTT	CASSLGQGANTGELFF
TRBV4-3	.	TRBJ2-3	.	TGCGCCAGCAGCCAAGAACCGCGCCTTAGCACAGATACGCAGTATTTT	CASSQEPRLSTDTQYF
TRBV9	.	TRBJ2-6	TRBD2	TGTGCCAGCAGCGTATCGGGGGGGGCCTCTGGGGCCAACGTCCTGACTTTC	CASSVSGGASGANVLTF
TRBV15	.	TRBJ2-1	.	TGTGCCACCAGCAGAGACTCAGGGGATTACAATGAGCAGTTCTTC	CATSRDSGDYNEQFF
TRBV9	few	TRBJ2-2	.	TGTGCCAGCAGCGTAGTCGAGGGCGGGGAGCTGTTTTTT	CASSVVEGGELFF
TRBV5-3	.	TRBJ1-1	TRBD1	TGTGCCAGAAGCTACAGGGGGCGCGAAGGGGCTGAAGCTTTCTTT	CARSYRGREGAEAFF
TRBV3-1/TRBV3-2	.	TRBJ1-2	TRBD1	TGTGCCAGCAGCCAAGGGGGACAGAACTTCTATGGCTACACCTTC	CASSQGGQNFYGYTF
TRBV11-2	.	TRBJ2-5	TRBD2	TGTGCCAGCAGCTTCACGAGCGGGGGTGGAGAGACCCAGTACTTC	CASSFTSGGGETQYF
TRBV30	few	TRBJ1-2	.	TGTGCCTGGAGTGTGGGGGAGGGGACCCCAAACTATGGCTACACCTTC	CAWSVGEGTPNYGYTF
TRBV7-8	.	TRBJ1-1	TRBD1	TGTGCCAGCAGCCGAGGACAGGGGTGGGCAATCCTGGGGTCCACTGAAGCTTTCTTT	CASSRGQGWAILGSTEAFF
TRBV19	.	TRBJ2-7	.	TGTGCCAGTAGTAATCAGGGCTACGAGCAGTACTTC	CASSNQGYEQYF
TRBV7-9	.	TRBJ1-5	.	TGTGCCAGCAGCTTTGGGGGGTTCAGCAATCAGCCCCAGCATTTT	CASSFGGFSNQPQHF
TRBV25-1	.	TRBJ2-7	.	TGTGCCAGCAGTGACAGTACGCGGCGGGTGGGCGCCTACGAGCAGTACTTC	CASSDSTRRVGAYEQYF
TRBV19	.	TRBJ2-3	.	TGTGCCAGTAGTATAGAGTACAGATCAGATACGCAGTATTTT	CASSIEYRSDTQYF
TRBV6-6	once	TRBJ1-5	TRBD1	TGTGCCAGCAGGGATCGGACAGGGCGCAGCAATCAGCCCCAGCATTTT	CASRDRTGRSNQPQHF
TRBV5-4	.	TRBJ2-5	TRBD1	TGTGCCAGCAGCTTGTCAGGGGGCCAAGAGACCCAGTACTTC	CASSLSGGQETQYF
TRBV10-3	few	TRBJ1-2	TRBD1	TGTGCCATCAGAGGGACAGGGGTTGACTACACCTTC	CAIRGTGVDYTF
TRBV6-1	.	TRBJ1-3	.	TGTGCCAGCAGTGAACAGGGGACCCCTGGAAACACCATATATTTT	CASSEQGTPGNTIYF
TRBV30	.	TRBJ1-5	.	TGTGCCTGGAGTTTGCAGGGCAACAATCAGCCCCAGCATTTT	CAWSLQGNNQPQHF
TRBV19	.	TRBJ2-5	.	TGTGCCAGTAGTATTGTGGTCAGACAAGAGACCCAGTACTTC	CASSIVVRQETQYF
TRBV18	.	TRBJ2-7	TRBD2	TGTGCCAGCTCACCCTTTAGCGGGAGTAGCTACGAGCAGTACTTC	CASSPFSGSSYEQYF
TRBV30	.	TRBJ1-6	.	TGTGCCTGGAGTTTGACCGACACAAGGTCACCCCTCCACTTT	CAWSLTDTRSPLHF
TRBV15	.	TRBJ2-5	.	TGTGCCACCAGCAGAGGAAGGGGAGGGGGAGAGACCCAGTACTTC	CATSRGRGGGETQYF
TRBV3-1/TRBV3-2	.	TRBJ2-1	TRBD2	TGTGCCAGCAGCCAATTGGGACTAGATCCCGGGGATGAGCAGTTCTTC	CASSQLGLDPGDEQFF
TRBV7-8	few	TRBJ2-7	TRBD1	TGTGCCAGCAGCTTAGAGGGACAGGGTAGGGACGAGCAGTACTTC	CASSLEGQGRDEQYF
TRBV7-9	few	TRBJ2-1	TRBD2	TGTGCCAGCAGCTTTCCAGGGTCTAGCGGATCTGAGCAGTTCTTC	CASSFPGSSGSEQFF
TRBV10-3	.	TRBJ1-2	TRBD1	TGTGCCATCAAGGGACAGGGTGTAACCTCTGGCTATGGCTACACCTTC	CAIKGQGVTSGYGYTF
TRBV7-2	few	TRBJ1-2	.	TGTGCCAGCAGGCCAGGGCCCGCAGGGGCAGGCGGTGGCTACACCTTC	CASRPGPAGAGGGYTF
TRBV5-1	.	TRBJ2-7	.	TGCGCCAGCAGCTTGTGGCGGAACTCCTACGAGCAGTACTTC	CASSLWRNSYEQYF
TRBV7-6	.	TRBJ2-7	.	TGTGCCAGCAGCTTAGGAAATAGCGGTTTCTCCTACGAGCAGTACTTC	CASSLGNSGFSYEQYF
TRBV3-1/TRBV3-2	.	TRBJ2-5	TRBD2	TGTGCCAGCAGACGGGGGGGCCTGGAGACCCAGTACTTC	CASRRGGLETQYF
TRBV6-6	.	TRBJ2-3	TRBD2	TGTGCCAGCAGTTCACTAGCGGGCCCTAACACAGATACGCAGTATTTT	CASSSLAGPNTDTQYF
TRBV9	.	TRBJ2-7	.	TGTGCCAGCAGCGTGCGTGGAGGGACGGGTGAGCAGTACTTC	CASSVRGGTGEQYF
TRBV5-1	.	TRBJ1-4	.	TGCGCCAGCAGCCCTATCGCCACAACTAATGAAAAACTGTTTTTT	CASSPIATTNEKLFF
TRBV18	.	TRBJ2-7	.	TGTGCCAGCTCACCACCGGATGTCAGGGACGAGCAGTACTTC	CASSPPDVRDEQYF
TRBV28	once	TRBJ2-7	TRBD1	TGTGCCAGCAGGAGGGACAGGGGCGATTACGAGCAGTACTTC	CASRRDRGDYEQYF
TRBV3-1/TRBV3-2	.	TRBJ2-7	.	TGTGCCAGCAGCCTAAGGACTAACGAGCAGTACTTC	CASSLRTNEQYF
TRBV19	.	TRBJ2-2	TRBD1	TGTGCCAGTAGTACCGGGACAGGATGGACCGGGGAGCTGTTTTTT	CASSTGTGWTGELFF